These T cell receptor beta chains were read from a single sample in a study of blood T cell repertoires in COVID-19. Assay used: immunoSEQ multiplex PCR; TCRdb lists only in-frame clones, some missing. The table lists 250,000 or so clones, more than 70% of them singletons. What was sequenced was peripheral blood. The source is a woman in her twenties or thirties with COVID-19, enrolled during active disease. The CDR3 runs from the conserved cysteine through the conserved F or W. The D gene is left open where the match is weak. Clone size is given for some rows only: seen once, a few or many times, or a class if the clone is expanded.

J	size	D	V	CDR3	DNA
TRBJ1-3	-	-	TRBV4-3	CASSQELQGIGSGNTIYF	TGCGCCAGCAGCCAAGAGCTTCAGGGTATAGGGTCTGGAAACACCATATATTTT
TRBJ2-5	-	-	TRBV10-1	CASSTGLQETQYF	TGCGCCAGCAGTACAGGCCTCCAAGAGACCCAGTACTTC
TRBJ1-2	-	TRBD1	TRBV15	CATSRVGQGLTGGYTF	TGTGCCACCAGCAGAGTAGGACAGGGGTTAACCGGGGGCTACACCTTC
TRBJ1-5	once	-	TRBV7-8	CASSLGPQDRNQPQHF	TGTGCCAGCAGCTTAGGCCCTCAGGATCGCAATCAGCCCCAGCATTTT
TRBJ1-2	-	-	TRBV2	CASRGGQGRYGYTF	TGTGCCAGCAGGGGGGGGCAGGGAAGATATGGCTACACCTTC
TRBJ1-2	-	TRBD1	TRBV28	CASSPRGDRGFYGYTF	TGTGCCAGCAGTCCCCGCGGGGACAGGGGGTTCTATGGCTACACCTTC
TRBJ2-1	-	-	TRBV7-2	CASSPLAASYNEQFF	TGTGCCAGCAGCCCACTTGCGGCCTCCTACAATGAGCAGTTCTTC
TRBJ1-5	-	-	TRBV19	CASSLLGTGGYQPQHF	TGTGCCAGTAGTCTTCTCGGGACCGGGGGATATCAGCCCCAGCATTTT
TRBJ1-2	-	TRBD1	TRBV27	CASSHTDRPYGYTF	TGTGCCAGCAGTCACACGGACAGGCCTTATGGCTACACCTTC
TRBJ2-3	once	-	TRBV10-3	CAISAGDTQYF	TGTGCCATCAGTGCGGGGGATACGCAGTATTTT
TRBJ2-5	-	-	TRBV11-3	CASSFWSSQETQYF	TGTGCCAGCAGCTTTTGGTCCAGCCAAGAGACCCAGTACTTC
TRBJ1-5	-	TRBD1	TRBV15	CATSRDKNRGGQPQHF	TGTGCCACCAGCAGAGATAAAAACAGGGGCGGGCAGCCCCAGCATTTT
TRBJ2-3	-	-	TRBV7-6	CASSLGAGIHTDTQYF	TGTGCCAGCAGCTTAGGCGCGGGAATACACACAGATACGCAGTATTTT
TRBJ2-7	-	-	TRBV28	CASSFLAGPYEQYF	TGTGCCAGCAGTTTCCTAGCCGGACCTTACGAGCAGTACTTC
TRBJ2-1	-	TRBD2	TRBV29-1	CSARPGLAGDEQFF	TGCAGCGCCCGACCGGGACTAGCGGGAGATGAGCAGTTCTTC